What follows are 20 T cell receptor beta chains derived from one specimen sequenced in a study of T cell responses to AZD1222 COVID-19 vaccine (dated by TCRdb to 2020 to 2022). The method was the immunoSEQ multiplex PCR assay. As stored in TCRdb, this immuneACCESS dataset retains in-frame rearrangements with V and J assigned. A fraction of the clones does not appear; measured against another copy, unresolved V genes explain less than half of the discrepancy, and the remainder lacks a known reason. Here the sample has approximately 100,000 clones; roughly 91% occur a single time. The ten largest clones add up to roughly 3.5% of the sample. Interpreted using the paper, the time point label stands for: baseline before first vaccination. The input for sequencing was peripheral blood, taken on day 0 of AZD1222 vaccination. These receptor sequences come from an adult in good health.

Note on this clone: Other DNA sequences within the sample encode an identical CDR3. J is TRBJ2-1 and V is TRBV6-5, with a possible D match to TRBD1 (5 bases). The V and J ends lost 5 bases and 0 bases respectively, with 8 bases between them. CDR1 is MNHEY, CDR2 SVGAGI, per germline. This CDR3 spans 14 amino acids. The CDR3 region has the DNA TGTGCCAGCAGTAGACAGTCCTCCTACAATGAGCAGTTCTTC. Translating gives CASSRQSSYNEQFF.

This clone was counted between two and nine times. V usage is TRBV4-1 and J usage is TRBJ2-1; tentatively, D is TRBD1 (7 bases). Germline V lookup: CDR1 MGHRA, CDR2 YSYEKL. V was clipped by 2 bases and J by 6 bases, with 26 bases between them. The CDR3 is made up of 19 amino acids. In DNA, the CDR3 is TGCGCCAGCAGCCAAATATTAGTGGCCGGGACAGTGGGAGGCAATGAGCAGTTCTTC. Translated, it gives CASSQILVAGTVGGNEQFF.

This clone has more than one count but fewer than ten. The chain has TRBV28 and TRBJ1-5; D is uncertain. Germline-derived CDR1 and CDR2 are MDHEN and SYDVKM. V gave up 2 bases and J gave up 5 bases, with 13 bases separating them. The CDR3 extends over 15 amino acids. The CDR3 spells CASSLNWGFDQPQHF. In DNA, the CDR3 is TGTGCCAGCAGTTTAAATTGGGGTTTCGATCAGCCCCAGCATTTT.

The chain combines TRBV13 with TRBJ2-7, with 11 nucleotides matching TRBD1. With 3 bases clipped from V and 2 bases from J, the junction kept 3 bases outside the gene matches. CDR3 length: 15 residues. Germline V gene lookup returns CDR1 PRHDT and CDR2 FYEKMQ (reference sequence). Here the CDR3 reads CASSFPGQGAYEQYF. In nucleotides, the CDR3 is TGTGCCAGCAGCTTCCCGGGACAGGGGGCCTACGAGCAGTACTTC. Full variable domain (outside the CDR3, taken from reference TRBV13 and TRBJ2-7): AAGVIQSPRHLIKEKRETATLKCYPIPRHDTVYWYQQGPGQDPQFLISFYEKMQSDKGSIPDRFSAQQFSDYHSELNMSSLELGDSALYFCASSFPGQGAYEQYFGPGTRLTVT.

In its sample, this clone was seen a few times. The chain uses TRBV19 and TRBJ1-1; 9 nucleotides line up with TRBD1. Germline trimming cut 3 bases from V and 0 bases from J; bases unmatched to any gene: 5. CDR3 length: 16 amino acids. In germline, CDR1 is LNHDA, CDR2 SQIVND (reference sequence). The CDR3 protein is CASSIGQGLMNTEAFF. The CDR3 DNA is TGTGCCAGTAGTATTGGACAGGGGTTGATGAACACTGAAGCTTTCTTT.

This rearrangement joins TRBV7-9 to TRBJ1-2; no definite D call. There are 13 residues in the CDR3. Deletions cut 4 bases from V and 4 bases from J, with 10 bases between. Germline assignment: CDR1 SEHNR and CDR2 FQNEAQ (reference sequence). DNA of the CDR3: TGTGCCAGCAGCTCGGGCCAACTCTATGGCTACACCTTC. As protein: CASSSGQLYGYTF.

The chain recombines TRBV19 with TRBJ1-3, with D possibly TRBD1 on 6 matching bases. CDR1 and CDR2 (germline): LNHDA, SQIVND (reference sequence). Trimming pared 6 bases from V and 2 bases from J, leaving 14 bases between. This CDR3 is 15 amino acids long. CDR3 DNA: TGTGCCAGTAGCCTTCGGACAGCTACTGGAAACACCATATATTTT. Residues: CASSLRTATGNTIYF.

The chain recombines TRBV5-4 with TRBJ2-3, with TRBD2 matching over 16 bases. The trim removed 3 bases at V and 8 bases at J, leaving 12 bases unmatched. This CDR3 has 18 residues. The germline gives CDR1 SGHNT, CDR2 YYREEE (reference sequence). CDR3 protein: CASSSGTSGGAGAVTQYF. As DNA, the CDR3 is TGTGCCAGCAGCTCCGGGACTAGCGGGGGGGCCGGTGCTGTTACGCAGTATTTT.

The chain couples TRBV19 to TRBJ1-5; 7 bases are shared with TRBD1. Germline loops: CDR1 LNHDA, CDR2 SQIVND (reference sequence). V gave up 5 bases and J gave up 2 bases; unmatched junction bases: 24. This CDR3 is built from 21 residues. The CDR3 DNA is TGTGCCAGTAGTCCACGGTTCTTGAGACAGGGACCGGGGGAAGGCAATCAGCCCCAGCATTTT. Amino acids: CASSPRFLRQGPGEGNQPQHF.

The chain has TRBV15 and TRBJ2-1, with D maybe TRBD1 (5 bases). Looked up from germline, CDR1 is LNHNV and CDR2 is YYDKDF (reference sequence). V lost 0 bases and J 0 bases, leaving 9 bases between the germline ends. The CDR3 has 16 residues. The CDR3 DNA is TGTGCCACCAGCAGAGATGGGGCTAGCTCCTACAATGAGCAGTTCTTC. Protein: CATSRDGASSYNEQFF.

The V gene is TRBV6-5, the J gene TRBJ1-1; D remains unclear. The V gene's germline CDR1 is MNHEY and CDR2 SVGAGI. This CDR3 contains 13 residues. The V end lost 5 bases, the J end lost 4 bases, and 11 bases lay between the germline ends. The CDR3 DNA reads TGTGCCAGCAGTAGACACCACACCACTGAAGCTTTCTTT. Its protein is CASSRHHTTEAFF.

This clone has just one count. Here the CDR3 reads CASSLVPGGSETQYF. The CDR3 bases are TGTGCCAGCAGCTTGGTACCGGGGGGGTCGGAGACCCAGTACTTC. The rearrangement uses TRBV5-6 and TRBJ2-5, with 8 bases matching TRBD2. The ends lost 0 bases at V and 5 bases at J; junction bases unmatched: 6. CDR3 length: 15 amino acids. Germline CDR1 and CDR2: SGHDT and YYEEEE. The whole variable domain, remainder taken from reference TRBV5-6 and TRBJ2-5, is DAGVTQSPTHLIKTRGQQVTLRCSPKSGHDTVSWYQQALGQGPQFIFQYYEEEERQRGNFPDRFSGHQFPNYSSELNVNALLLGDSALYLCASSLVPGGSETQYFGPGTRLLVL.

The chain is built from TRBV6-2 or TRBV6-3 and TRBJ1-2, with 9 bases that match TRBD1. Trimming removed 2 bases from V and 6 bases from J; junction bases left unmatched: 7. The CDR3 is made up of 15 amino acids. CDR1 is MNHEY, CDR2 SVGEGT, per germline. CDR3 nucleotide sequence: TGTGCCAGCAGTTACGGGACAGGGCGAGGTCATGGCTACACCTTC. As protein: CASSYGTGRGHGYTF.

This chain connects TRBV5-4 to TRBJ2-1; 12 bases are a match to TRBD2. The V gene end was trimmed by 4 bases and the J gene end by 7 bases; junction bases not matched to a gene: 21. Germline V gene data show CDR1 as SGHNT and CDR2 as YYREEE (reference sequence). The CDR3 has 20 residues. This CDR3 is CASSRSMGGRASGGVNEQFF. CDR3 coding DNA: TGTGCCAGCAGCCGGTCTATGGGGGGGCGGGCTAGCGGGGGGGTAAATGAGCAGTTCTTC.

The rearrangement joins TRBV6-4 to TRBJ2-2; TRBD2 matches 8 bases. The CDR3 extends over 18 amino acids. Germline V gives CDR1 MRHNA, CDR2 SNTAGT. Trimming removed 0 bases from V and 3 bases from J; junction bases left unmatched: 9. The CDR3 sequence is CASSDSSPGGADTGELFF. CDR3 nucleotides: TGTGCCAGCAGTGACTCCTCTCCCGGGGGGGCCGACACCGGGGAGCTGTTTTTT.

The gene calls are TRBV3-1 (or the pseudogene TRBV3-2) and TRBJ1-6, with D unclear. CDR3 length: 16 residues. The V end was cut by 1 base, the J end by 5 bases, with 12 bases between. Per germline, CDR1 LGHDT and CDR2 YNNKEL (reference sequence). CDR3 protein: CASSQGGRLDNSPLHF. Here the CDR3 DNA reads TGTGCCAGCAGCCAAGGAGGGCGGTTGGATAATTCACCCCTCCACTTT.

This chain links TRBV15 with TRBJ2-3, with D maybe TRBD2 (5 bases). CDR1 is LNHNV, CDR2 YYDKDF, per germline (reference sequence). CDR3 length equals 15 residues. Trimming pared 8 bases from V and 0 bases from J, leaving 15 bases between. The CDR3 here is CATGYPAASTDTQYF. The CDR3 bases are TGTGCCACCGGCTACCCAGCGGCAAGCACAGATACGCAGTATTTT.

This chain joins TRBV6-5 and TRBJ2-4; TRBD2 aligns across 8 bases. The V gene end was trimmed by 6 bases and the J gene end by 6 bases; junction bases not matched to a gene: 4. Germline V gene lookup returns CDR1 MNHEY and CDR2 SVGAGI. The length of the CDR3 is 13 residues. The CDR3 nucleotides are TGTGCCAGCAGCCGGGGGGGACGAAACATTCAGTACTTC. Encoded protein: CASSRGGRNIQYF.

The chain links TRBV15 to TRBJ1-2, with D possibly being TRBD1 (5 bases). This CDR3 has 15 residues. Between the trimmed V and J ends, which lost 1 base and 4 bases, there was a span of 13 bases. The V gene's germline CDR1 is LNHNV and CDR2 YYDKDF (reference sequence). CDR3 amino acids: CATSRGAGYSYGYTF. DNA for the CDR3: TGTGCCACCAGCAGAGGAGCAGGGTACAGCTATGGCTACACCTTC.

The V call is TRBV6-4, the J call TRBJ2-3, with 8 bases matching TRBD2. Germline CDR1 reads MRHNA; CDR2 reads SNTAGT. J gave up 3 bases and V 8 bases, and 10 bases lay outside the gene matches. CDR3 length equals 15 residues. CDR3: CASAQSGGATDTQYF. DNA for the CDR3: TGTGCCAGCGCTCAATCCGGGGGGGCAACAGATACGCAGTATTTT.